What follows are 18 T cell receptor beta chains derived from one specimen sequenced in a study of beta chain features in type 1 diabetes. Expressed TCRB transcripts were sequenced, since all the RNA that had been isolated was reverse transcribed. Libraries were prepared by immunoSEQ multiplex PCR; TCRdb keeps only in-frame clonotypes and omits some of them. The sample yields roughly 730,000 clones, around 15% seen once. Whole-study results and caveats: Within each of all four CD4+ subsets, Type 1 diabetes patients had TCRB CDR3s that were moderately but significantly shorter.

The antigens for these receptors are not known. What was sequenced was naive CD4+ T cells from blood. These receptors came from a young man with type 1 diabetes.

The rearrangement links TRBV28 to TRBJ2-6; no clear D. This CDR3 comprises 15 residues. Trimming left V 3 bases short and J 4 bases short, with 10 bases between. Germline V CDR1 and CDR2: MDHEN, SYDVKM. Written as DNA, the CDR3 is TGTGCCAGCAGTTTCCTCCAGGCAGGGGCCAACGTCCTGACTTTC. Translation: CASSFLQAGANVLTF.

This chain links TRBV27 with TRBJ1-1, with 9 nucleotides matching TRBD1. Trimming at V came to 3 bases and at J to 5 bases, leaving 4 bases not matched to a gene. Germline V lookup: CDR1 MNHEY, CDR2 SMNVEV (reference sequence). This CDR3 is built from 14 residues. CDR3 residues: CASSFGTGPTEAFF. In nucleotides, the CDR3 is TGTGCCAGCAGTTTTGGGACAGGGCCTACTGAAGCTTTCTTT.

The table lists this clone with a few counts. V usage is TRBV10-3 and J usage is TRBJ1-1, with a possible D match to TRBD1 (6 bases). The CDR3 spans 11 residues. The V end lost 7 bases, the J end lost 8 bases, and 11 bases lay between the germline ends. Germline V gene sequence: CDR1 ENHRY, CDR2 SYGVKD. The DNA of the CDR3 is TGTGCCATCACAAACACAGGGGAAGCTTTCTTT. As protein: CAITNTGEAFF.

This clone was observed a few times. J is TRBJ2-2 and V is TRBV14; no definite D call. V was clipped by 6 bases and J by 6 bases, with 11 bases between them. The CDR3 sequence is 13 residues long. CDR1 is SGHDN and CDR2 is FVKESK in the germline V gene. CDR3 region: CASRNSGAGELFF. The CDR3 region has the DNA TGTGCCAGCAGAAATTCGGGTGCCGGGGAGCTGTTTTTT.

This chain links TRBV7-2 with TRBJ1-6; D gene ambiguous. There are 12 residues in the CDR3. Germline-derived CDR1 and CDR2 are SGHTA and FQGNSA. Trimming pared 2 bases from V and 7 bases from J, leaving 3 bases between. The chain's CDR3 is CASSLLNSPLHF. The CDR3 nucleotides are TGTGCCAGCAGCTTACTAAATTCACCCCTCCACTTT.

The rearrangement links TRBV10-3 to TRBJ2-7; TRBD1 matches 7 bases. After removal of 8 bases from V and 4 bases from J, the junction contained 8 bases not matched to a gene. The CDR3 is made up of 13 amino acids. Per germline, CDR1 ENHRY and CDR2 SYGVKD. The CDR3 region has the DNA TGTGCCATCCTACAGGGGTTTCCTTACGAGCAGTACTTC. The encoded protein is CAILQGFPYEQYF.

Only a few counts were recorded for this clone. This chain connects TRBV6-5 to TRBJ1-2; 8 bases map to TRBD1. The CDR3 contains 15 residues. Trimming cost V 6 bases and J 4 bases; bases outside gene matches: 10. Germline-derived CDR1 and CDR2 are MNHEY and SVGAGI. The CDR3 reads CASRSGTGAPYGYTF. CDR3 in DNA: TGTGCCAGCAGATCCGGGACAGGAGCTCCCTATGGCTACACCTTC.

This clone occurred a few times. The chain couples TRBV18 to TRBJ1-1; D gene unclear. The CDR3 contains 12 residues. Germline-derived CDR1 and CDR2 are KGHSH and LQKENI. Trimming left V 3 bases short and J 8 bases short, with 10 bases between. In DNA, the CDR3 is TGTGCCAGCTCACCCACAGAAACCGAAGCTTTCTTT. Its protein product is CASSPTETEAFF. Full variable domain (missing parts from reference TRBV18 and TRBJ1-1): NAGVMQNPRHLVRRRGQEARLRCSPMKGHSHVYWYRQLPEEGLKFMVYLQKENIIDESGMPKERFSAEFPKEGPSILRIQQVVRGDSAAYFCASSPTETEAFFGQGTRLTVV.

The sample holds a few counts of this clone. The V gene is TRBV21-1, the J gene TRBJ1-1. TRBV21-1 is listed as a pseudogene. The CDR3 is 15 residues long. The CDR3 spells CASSHRKVRRAEAFF. The DNA for the CDR3 is TGTGCCAGCAGCCATAGGAAGGTTCGAAGGGCTGAAGCTTTCTTT.

The chain is built from TRBV2 and TRBJ2-2; the D gene is possibly TRBD2 (5 bases). CDR1 SNHLY and CDR2 FYNNEI come from the germline V gene. The CDR3 covers 14 residues. The V gene lost 6 bases and the J gene lost 3 bases, with 11 bases spanning the gap. The CDR3 DNA is TGTGCCAGCAGAGGGCTAGCTGACACCGGGGAGCTGTTTTTT. Translating gives CASRGLADTGELFF.

With regard to this clone: The sample carries other DNA sequences with the same CDR3. This chain connects TRBV19 to TRBJ1-6; D may be TRBD1 (5 bases). The CDR3 is 13 amino acids. CDR1 is LNHDA and CDR2 is SQIVND in the germline V gene (reference sequence). V lost 6 bases to trimming and J lost 7 bases, with 10 bases between them. The DNA of the CDR3 is TGTGCCAGTAGCGGGCAGGGAAATTCACCCCTCCACTTT. Its protein product is CASSGQGNSPLHF. Variable domain in full (rest from reference TRBV19 and TRBJ1-6): DGGITQSPKYLFRKEGQNVTLSCEQNLNHDAMYWYRQDPGQGLRLIYYSQIVNDFQKGDIAEGYSVSREKKESFPLTVTSAQKNPTAFYLCASSGQGNSPLHFGNGTRLTVT.

This clone has only one observation. The rearrangement links TRBV13 to TRBJ2-3; no clear D. Germline lookup yields CDR1 PRHDT and CDR2 FYEKMQ (reference sequence). The V gene lost 5 bases and the J gene lost 6 bases, with 12 bases spanning the gap. The CDR3 contains 13 residues. The CDR3 DNA is TGTGCCAGCAGCCACCCCGGTGGGGATACGCAGTATTTT. This sequence encodes CASSHPGGDTQYF.

The gene calls are TRBV7-3 and TRBJ2-3; D is possibly TRBD2 (5 bases). This CDR3 has 13 residues. CDR1 is SGHTA, CDR2 FQGTGA, per germline. V dropped 3 bases and J dropped 6 bases, with 10 bases sitting between them. The CDR3 DNA sequence: TGTGCCAGCAGCTTTGGTAGCGTGGATACGCAGTATTTT. Translated, it gives CASSFGSVDTQYF.

This clone was detected only a few times. The chain recombines TRBV5-1 with TRBJ2-3, with 7 bases identical to TRBD1. Per germline, CDR1 SGHRS and CDR2 YFSETQ. J was trimmed by 4 bases and V by 2 bases; bases with no gene match: 4. This CDR3 has 14 residues. CDR3: CASSLDRAADTQYF. The CDR3 nucleotides read TGCGCCAGCAGCTTAGACAGGGCGGCAGATACGCAGTATTTT.

The genes are TRBV6-4 and TRBJ2-1; 7 nucleotides agree with TRBD1. This CDR3 has 16 amino acids. V lost 6 bases to trimming and J lost 2 bases; unmatched junction nucleotides: 10. Germline CDR1 MRHNA, CDR2 SNTAGT. DNA of the CDR3: TGTGCCAGCAGCGACAGGGCATTTTACCCCTACAATGAGCAGTTCTTC. Encoded protein: CASSDRAFYPYNEQFF.

The sample holds a few counts of this clone. The chain links TRBV5-4 to TRBJ2-2; 7 positions agree with TRBD1. The CDR3 contains 15 residues. Germline CDR1 reads SGHNT; CDR2 reads YYREEE (reference sequence). Trimming at V came to 2 bases and at J to 1 base, leaving 2 bases not matched to a gene. CDR3 DNA: TGTGCCAGCAGCTTAGGGGACAGGAACACCGGGGAGCTGTTTTTT. Protein sequence: CASSLGDRNTGELFF. The full variable domain, its missing parts supplied by reference TRBV5-4 and TRBJ2-2, is ETGVTQSPTHLIKTRGQQVTLRCSSQSGHNTVSWYQQALGQGPQFIFQYYREEENGRGNFPPRFSGLQFPNYSSELNVNALELDDSALYLCASSLGDRNTGELFFGEGSRLTVL.

CDR3 in amino acids: CAWSGGQGASSNQPQHF. The DNA of the CDR3 is TGTGCCTGGAGTGGCGGACAGGGGGCTTCGAGCAATCAGCCCCAGCATTTT. The chain employs TRBV30 and TRBJ1-5; 11 bases align to TRBD1. This CDR3 contains 17 residues. V shed 1 base, J shed 1 base, and the junction held 6 bases outside the gene matches. Germline V gene sequence: CDR1 GTSNPN, CDR2 SVGIG (reference sequence).

The chain is built from TRBV5-1 and TRBJ2-1; 7 bases are a match to TRBD2. Germline V CDR1 and CDR2: SGHRS, YFSETQ. The length of the CDR3 is 15 residues. V dropped 0 bases and J dropped 5; count of bases not matched to a gene: 5. Written as DNA, the CDR3 is TGCGCCAGCAGCTTGGACCTAGCGGTCCACAATGAGCAGTTCTTC. It is translated as CASSLDLAVHNEQFF. Together with reference TRBV5-1 and TRBJ2-1, the CDR3 gives the full variable domain: KAGVTQTPRYLIKTRGQQVTLSCSPISGHRSVSWYQQTPGQGLQFLFEYFSETQRNKGNFPGRFSGRQFSNSRSEMNVSTLELGDSALYLCASSLDLAVHNEQFFGPGTRLTVL.